This TCR beta chain was recorded in a study of blood T cell repertoires in COVID-19. Study as a whole: Acute-phase and convalescent COVID-19 samples originated in the United States, Italy and Spain. PBMCs, B-cell-depleted T cells, or T cells provided the cDNA or gDNA that made up the material.

V was cut by 5 bases and J by 4 bases, with 21 bases left in between. The CDR3 has 16 residues. Germline V gives CDR1 WNHNN, CDR2 SYGVQD (reference sequence). Original processing notes: Estimates of nucleated cell counts were drawn from the amplification of reference gene primers. The protocol was immunoSEQ multiplex PCR, while the TCRdb copy is restricted to in-frame clones and leaves out a portion. That table supplies the V and J calls and clone size; D and trimming were determined from the DNA. The table records 110,000 or so clones, approximately 82% of them present only once. The sample was peripheral blood. This TCR derives from a woman aged 60-70 years with acute or convalescent COVID-19. This rearrangement joins TRBV10-1 to TRBJ2-7, with D maybe TRBD1 (7 bases). The CDR3 is CASSRGDAGQQYEQYF. CDR3 DNA: TGCGCCAGCAGTCGGGGAGACGCGGGACAGCAATACGAGCAGTACTTC.